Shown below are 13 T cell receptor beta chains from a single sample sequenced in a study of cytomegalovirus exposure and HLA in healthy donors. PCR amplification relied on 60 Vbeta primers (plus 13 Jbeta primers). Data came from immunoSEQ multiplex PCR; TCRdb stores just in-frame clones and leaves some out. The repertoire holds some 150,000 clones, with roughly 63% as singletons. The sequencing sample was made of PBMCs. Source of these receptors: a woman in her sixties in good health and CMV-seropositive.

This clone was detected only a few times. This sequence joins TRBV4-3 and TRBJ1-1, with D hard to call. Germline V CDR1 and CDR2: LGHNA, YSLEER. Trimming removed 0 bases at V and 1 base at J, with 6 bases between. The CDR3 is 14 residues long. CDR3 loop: CASSQERENTEAFF. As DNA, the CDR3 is TGCGCCAGCAGCCAAGAACGAGAGAACACTGAAGCTTTCTTT.

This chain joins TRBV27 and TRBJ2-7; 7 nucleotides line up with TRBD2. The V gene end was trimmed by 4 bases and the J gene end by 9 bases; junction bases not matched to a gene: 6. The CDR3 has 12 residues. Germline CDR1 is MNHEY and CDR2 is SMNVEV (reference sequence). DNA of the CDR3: TGTGCCAGCAGTTCCGGGACTACAGGGCAGTACTTC. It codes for CASSSGTTGQYF.

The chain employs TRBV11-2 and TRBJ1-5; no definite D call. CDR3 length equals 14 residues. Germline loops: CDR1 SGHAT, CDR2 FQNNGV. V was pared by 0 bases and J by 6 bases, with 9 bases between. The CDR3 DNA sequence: TGTGCCAGCAGCTTAGAGAGGTTCGGTCAGCCCCAGCATTTT. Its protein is CASSLERFGQPQHF.

CDR3 region: CASSLGRPYEQYF. The DNA of the CDR3 is TGCGCCAGCAGCTTGGGGAGGCCCTACGAGCAGTACTTC. This chain links TRBV5-1 with TRBJ2-7; maybe TRBD2 (5 bases). This CDR3 is 13 amino acids long. CDR1 and CDR2 (germline): SGHRS, YFSETQ. The V gene lost 0 bases and the J gene lost 2 bases, with 6 bases spanning the gap. Based on the CDR3 plus reference TRBV5-1 and TRBJ2-7, the full variable domain is KAGVTQTPRYLIKTRGQQVTLSCSPISGHRSVSWYQQTPGQGLQFLFEYFSETQRNKGNFPGRFSGRQFSNSRSEMNVSTLELGDSALYLCASSLGRPYEQYFGPGTRLTVT.

DNA for the CDR3: TGTGCCAGCAGCTTAGGCGGGAGGGCTGAGCAGTTCTTC. Encoded protein: CASSLGGRAEQFF. The V call is TRBV7-2, the J call TRBJ2-1, with 9 bases that match TRBD2. V was clipped by 1 base and J by 9 bases; unmatched bases: 1. CDR3 size: 13 residues. The germline gives CDR1 SGHTA, CDR2 FQGNSA.

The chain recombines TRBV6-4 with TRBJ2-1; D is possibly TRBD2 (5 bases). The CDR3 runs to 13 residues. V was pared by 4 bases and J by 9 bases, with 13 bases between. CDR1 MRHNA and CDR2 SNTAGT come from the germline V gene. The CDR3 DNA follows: TGTGCCAGCAGTGCTGAGGATCGGGGTGAGCAGTTCTTC. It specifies CASSAEDRGEQFF.

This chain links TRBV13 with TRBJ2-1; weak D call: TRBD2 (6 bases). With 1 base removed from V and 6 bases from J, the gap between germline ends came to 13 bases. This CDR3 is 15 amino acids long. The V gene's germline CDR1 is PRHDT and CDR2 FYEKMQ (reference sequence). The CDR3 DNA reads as TGTGCCAGCAGCTTAGAAGGGATGGGGGGCAATGAGCAGTTCTTC. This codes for CASSLEGMGGNEQFF.

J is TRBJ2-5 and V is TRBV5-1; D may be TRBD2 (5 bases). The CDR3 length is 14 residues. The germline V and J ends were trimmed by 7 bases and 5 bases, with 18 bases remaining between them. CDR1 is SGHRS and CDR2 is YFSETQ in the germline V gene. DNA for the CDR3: TGCGCCAGCTCCCCCCCTGGAGGTGGGGAGACCCAGTACTTC. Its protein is CASSPPGGGETQYF.

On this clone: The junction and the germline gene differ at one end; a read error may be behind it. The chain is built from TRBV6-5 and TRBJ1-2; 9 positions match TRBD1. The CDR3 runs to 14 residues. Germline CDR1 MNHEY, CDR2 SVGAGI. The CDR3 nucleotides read TGTGCCAACAGTTACGCCGACAGGGGGTACACTAGGGTCTTC. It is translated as CANSYADRGYTRVF.

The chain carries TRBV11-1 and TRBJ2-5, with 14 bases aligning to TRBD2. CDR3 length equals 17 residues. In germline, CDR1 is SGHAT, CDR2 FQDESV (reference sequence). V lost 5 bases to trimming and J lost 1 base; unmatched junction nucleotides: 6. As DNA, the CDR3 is TGTGCCAGCAGCCTGGGACTAGCGGGAGTTTCCCAAGAGACCCAGTACTTC. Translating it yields CASSLGLAGVSQETQYF.

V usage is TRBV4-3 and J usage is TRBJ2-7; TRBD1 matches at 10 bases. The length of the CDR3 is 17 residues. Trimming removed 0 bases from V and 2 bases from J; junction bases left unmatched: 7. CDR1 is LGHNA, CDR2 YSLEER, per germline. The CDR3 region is CASSQDLVGQGAYEQYF. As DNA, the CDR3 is TGCGCCAGCAGCCAAGATCTCGTTGGACAGGGGGCCTACGAGCAGTACTTC.

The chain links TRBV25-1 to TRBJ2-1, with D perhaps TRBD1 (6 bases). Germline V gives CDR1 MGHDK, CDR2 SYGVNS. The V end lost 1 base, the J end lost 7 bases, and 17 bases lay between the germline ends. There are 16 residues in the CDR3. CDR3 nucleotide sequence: TGTGCCAGCAGTGAATCTGGGGGTTCAAGGGGGAATGAGCAGTTCTTC. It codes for CASSESGGSRGNEQFF. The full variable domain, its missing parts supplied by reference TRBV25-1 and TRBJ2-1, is EADIYQTPRYLVIGTGKKITLECSQTMGHDKMYWYQQDPGMELHLIHYSYGVNSTEKGDLSSESTVSRIRTEHFPLTLESARPSHTSQYLCASSESGGSRGNEQFFGPGTRLTVL.

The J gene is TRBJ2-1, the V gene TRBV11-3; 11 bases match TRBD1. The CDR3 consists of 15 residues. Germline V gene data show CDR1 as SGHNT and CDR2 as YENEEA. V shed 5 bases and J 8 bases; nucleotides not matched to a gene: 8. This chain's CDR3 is CASSPRDRGTHEQFF. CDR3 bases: TGTGCCAGCAGCCCCCGGGACAGGGGGACCCATGAGCAGTTCTTC.